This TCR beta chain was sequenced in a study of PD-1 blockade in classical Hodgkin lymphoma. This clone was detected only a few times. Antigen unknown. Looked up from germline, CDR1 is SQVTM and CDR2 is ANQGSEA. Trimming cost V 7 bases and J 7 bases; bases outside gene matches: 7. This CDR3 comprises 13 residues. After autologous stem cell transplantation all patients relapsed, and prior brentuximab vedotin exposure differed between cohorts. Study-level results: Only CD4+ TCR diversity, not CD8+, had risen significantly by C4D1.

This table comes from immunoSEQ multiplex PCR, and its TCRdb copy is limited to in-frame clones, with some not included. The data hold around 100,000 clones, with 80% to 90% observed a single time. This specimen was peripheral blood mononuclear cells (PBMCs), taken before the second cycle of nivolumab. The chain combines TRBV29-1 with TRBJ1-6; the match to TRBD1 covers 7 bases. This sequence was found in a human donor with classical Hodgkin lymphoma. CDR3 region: CSESHRGNSPLHF. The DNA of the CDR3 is TGCAGCGAGAGTCACAGGGGCAATTCACCCCTCCACTTT.